This TCR beta chain was recovered during a study of blood T cells in healthy people across ages. Comment on this clonotype: Its antigen remains unknown. It may be a read error: a sequence one base away is much more abundant.

The CDR3 spans 14 residues. V lost 6 bases to trimming and J lost 6 bases; unmatched junction nucleotides: 9. CDR1 is KGHSH, CDR2 LQKENI, per germline. Study findings and constraints: Naive T cell percentage showed a strong correlation with TCR beta diversity.

PCR was performed a second time for roughly 7 to 11 cycles using a sample-barcoded 5' primer and a J-beta primer mix. TCRdb re-analysed the 5' RACE reads in MiXCR, keeping a single row per CDR3 protein. The sample lists around 620,000 distinct CDR3 sequences, about 25% occurring once. The sample taken for sequencing was blood. This rearrangement joins TRBV18 to TRBJ2-3; TRBD1 matches 7 bases. This receptor was identified in a woman between 65 and 79 years old in good health. CDR3 DNA: TGTGCCAGCTCCCGACAGGGCTTCGACGATACGCAGTATTTT. Translating it yields CASSRQGFDDTQYF. Combining the CDR3 with reference TRBV18 and TRBJ2-3 gives the whole variable domain NAGVMQNPRHLVRRRGQEARLRCSPMKGHSHVYWYRQLPEEGLKFMVYLQKENIIDESGMPKERFSAEFPKEGPSILRIQQVVRGDSAAYFCASSRQGFDDTQYFGPGTRLTVL.